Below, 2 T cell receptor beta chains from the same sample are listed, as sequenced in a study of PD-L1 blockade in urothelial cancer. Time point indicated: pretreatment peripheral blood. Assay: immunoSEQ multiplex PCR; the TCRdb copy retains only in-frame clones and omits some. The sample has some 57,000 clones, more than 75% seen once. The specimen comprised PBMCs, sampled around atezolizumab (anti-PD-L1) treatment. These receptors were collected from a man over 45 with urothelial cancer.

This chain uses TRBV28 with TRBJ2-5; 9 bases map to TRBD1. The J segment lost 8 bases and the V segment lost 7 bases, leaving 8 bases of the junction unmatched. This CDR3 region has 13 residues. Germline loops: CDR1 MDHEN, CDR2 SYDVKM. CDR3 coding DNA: TGTGCCAGCACTGTGGACAGGGGCAACACCCAGTACTTC. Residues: CASTVDRGNTQYF.

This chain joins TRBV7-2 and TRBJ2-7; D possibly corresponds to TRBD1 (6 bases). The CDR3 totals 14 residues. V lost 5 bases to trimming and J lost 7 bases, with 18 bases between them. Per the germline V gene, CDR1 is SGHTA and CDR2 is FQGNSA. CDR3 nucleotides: TGTGCCAGCAGCACCCCGGGACAACCTAAGGAGCAGTACTTC. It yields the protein CASSTPGQPKEQYF.